This is a list of T cell receptor beta chains from one sample in a study of blood T cell repertoires in COVID-19. This table comes from immunoSEQ multiplex PCR, and its TCRdb copy is limited to in-frame clones, with some not included. Found here are 250,000 to 300,000 clones, approximately 83% of them singletons; the top ten hold approximately 2%. Sequenced sample: PBMCs or T cells enriched from blood (not recorded which). The source is a woman aged 45-60 years who had recovered from COVID-19. The CDR3 runs from the conserved cysteine through the conserved F or W. The order of the fields is D gene, clone size, V gene, J gene, CDR3 length, CDR3 DNA, CDR3 protein. A D gene is named only where the DNA matches it firmly. Clone size, where shown, is once, few, many, or a class for clones that have expanded.

TRBD2	NA	TRBV5-4	TRBJ2-1	15	TGTGCCAGCAGCTTGGGAGCTAGCGGGAGGGCCAGGGAGTTCTTC	CASSLGASGRAREFF
NA	NA	TRBV30	TRBJ2-7	15	TGTGCCTGGAGTCCCTCGGGACACCGAACCTACGAGCAGTACTTC	CAWSPSGHRTYEQYF
NA	NA	TRBV15	TRBJ1-4	18	TGTGCCACCAGCAGAGATCGGAGGGGAAAGGGAGGAGGTGAAAAACTGTTTTTT	CATSRDRRGKGGGEKLFF
TRBD2	once	TRBV7-3	TRBJ2-1	15	TGTGCCAGCAGCTTGTTGTCTAGCGGTAACAATGAGCAGTTCTTC	CASSLLSSGNNEQFF
NA	NA	TRBV27	TRBJ1-1	15	TGTGCCAGCAGTTTATATCAGGGGTCGAACACTGAAGCTTTCTTT	CASSLYQGSNTEAFF
NA	once	TRBV6-5	TRBJ2-1	15	TGTGCCAGCAGTTACTCGGGGACTGACTACAATGAGCAGTTCTTC	CASSYSGTDYNEQFF
NA	NA	TRBV6-1	TRBJ2-7	13	TGTGCCAGCAGTGAAGACGGTACCTACGAGCAGTACTTC	CASSEDGTYEQYF
NA	NA	TRBV2	TRBJ1-1	13	TGTGCCAGCAGCCAAACACGGAACACTGAAGCTTTCTTT	CASSQTRNTEAFF
NA	NA	TRBV6-1	TRBJ2-5	16	TGTGCCAGCAGTGAGGGTTGGTTTACGGGAGTAGAGACCCAGTACTTC	CASSEGWFTGVETQYF
TRBD2	few	TRBV7-9	TRBJ2-1	15	TGTGCCAGCAGCTTAAGTCAGCGGGGGACGAATGAGCAGTTCTTC	CASSLSQRGTNEQFF
NA	NA	TRBV6-2/TRBV6-3	TRBJ1-2	13	TGTGCCAGCAGTCGACAGTCTATCTATGGCTACACCTTC	CASSRQSIYGYTF
NA	NA	TRBV6-4	TRBJ2-1	16	TGTGCCAGCAGTGACTCGGGAAAGGGGTCCCACAATGAGCAGTTCTTC	CASSDSGKGSHNEQFF
NA	NA	TRBV10-1	TRBJ1-1	14	TGCGCCACCGCCCTGGATCGGGGGGGGACTGAAGCTTTCTTT	CATALDRGGTEAFF
NA	NA	TRBV7-7	TRBJ2-5	15	TGTGCTAGCAGCCCATCGGTCCAACCCCGAGAGACCCAGTACTTC	CASSPSVQPRETQYF
TRBD2	NA	TRBV19	TRBJ2-7	14	TGTGCCAGTAGTCGGGGGGGACAATCCTACGAGCAGTACTTC	CASSRGGQSYEQYF
TRBD1	NA	TRBV18	TRBJ2-7	15	TGTGCCAGCTCACCAACCGGGACAGGAATCGACGAGCAGTACTTC	CASSPTGTGIDEQYF
NA	once	TRBV14	TRBJ2-1	15	TGTGCCAGCAGCCAAGTGGGGAGCTCCTACAATGAGCAGTTCTTC	CASSQVGSSYNEQFF
TRBD2	NA	TRBV6-5	TRBJ2-1	15	TGTGCCAGCAGACTAGCGGGAGGGCCTGGAAATGAGCAGTTCTTC	CASRLAGGPGNEQFF
TRBD2	once	TRBV12-3/TRBV12-4	TRBJ2-7	13	TGTGCCAGCAGTTTGGGTCGGGGGGGCGAGCAGTACTTC	CASSLGRGGEQYF
TRBD2	NA	TRBV7-4	TRBJ2-5	19	TGTGCCAGCAGCTCATCACAGACTAGACTAGCGGGAGTTCAAGAGACCCAGTACTTC	CASSSSQTRLAGVQETQYF
TRBD2	NA	TRBV7-3	TRBJ2-7	16	TGTGCCAGCAGCGTTAGTGGGACTACGAGCTCCTACGAGCAGTACTTC	CASSVSGTTSSYEQYF
NA	NA	TRBV5-1	TRBJ2-1	13	TGCGCCAGCAGCTTCTCAGGGAACTCTGAGCAGTTCTTC	CASSFSGNSEQFF
TRBD1	once	TRBV2	TRBJ1-2	15	TGTGCCAGCAGTGTATACGGACAGGGGAACTATGGCTACACCTTC	CASSVYGQGNYGYTF
TRBD1	NA	TRBV20-1	TRBJ1-2	11	TGCAGTGGGGACAGGGGGTTTGGCTACACCTTC	CSGDRGFGYTF
TRBD1	once	TRBV27	TRBJ1-1	14	TGTGCCAGCAGTTTTCGGACAGGGGGGACTGAAGCTTTCTTT	CASSFRTGGTEAFF
TRBD1	NA	TRBV28	TRBJ1-5	15	TGTGCCAGCAGCGTCGCGGACAGGGGGAATCAGCCCCAGCATTTT	CASSVADRGNQPQHF
NA	NA	TRBV11-3	TRBJ2-3	14	TGTGCCAGCAGCTTGAATAGCGGCACAGATACGCAGTATTTT	CASSLNSGTDTQYF
NA	NA	TRBV28	TRBJ1-2	15	TGTGCCAGCAGCCTCGGGGGGCGGCGGACCTATGGCTACACCTTC	CASSLGGRRTYGYTF
NA	NA	TRBV7-9	TRBJ2-4	15	TGTGCCAGCAGCCATTGGGACATCCGCAAAAACATTCAGTACTTC	CASSHWDIRKNIQYF
TRBD1	NA	TRBV5-4	TRBJ1-1	15	TGTGCCAGCAAAGCCCCGGACAGGAGGAACACTGAAGCTTTCTTT	CASKAPDRRNTEAFF
NA	NA	TRBV19	TRBJ1-2	14	TGTGCCAGCACCCGAGGTCGGGGGGGCTATGGCTACACCTTC	CASTRGRGGYGYTF
TRBD1	NA	TRBV10-2	TRBJ1-5	17	TGCGCCAGCAGTGGGGGACTACAGGGGGCCAGCAATCAGCCCCAGCATTTT	CASSGGLQGASNQPQHF
NA	NA	TRBV5-6	TRBJ2-7	16	TGTGCCAGCAGCTTGGTTTGGGCAGAAACCACCTACGAGCAGTACTTC	CASSLVWAETTYEQYF
NA	NA	TRBV19	TRBJ1-5	14	TGTGCCAGTACCCGGGGGGATAGCAATCAGCCCCAGCATTTT	CASTRGDSNQPQHF
NA	NA	TRBV18	TRBJ1-3	17	TGTGCCAGCTCAGAGCGAATACAGGGTTTCGTTGGAAACACCATATATTTT	CASSERIQGFVGNTIYF
TRBD2	NA	TRBV28	TRBJ2-5	16	TGTGCCAGCAGCCAAGAGCTAGCGGACCTCCAAGAGACCCAGTACTTC	CASSQELADLQETQYF
NA	NA	TRBV19	TRBJ1-5	15	TGTGCCAGTAGTATAGGCAGGGAAAGCAATCAGCCCCAGCATTTT	CASSIGRESNQPQHF
TRBD1	NA	TRBV11-1	TRBJ2-2	15	TGTGCCAGCAGCTTCCTGACAGGGGGCACCGGGGAGCTGTTTTTT	CASSFLTGGTGELFF
NA	NA	TRBV5-1	TRBJ2-7	13	TGCGCCAGCAGTATTCCGGGATCCTACGAGCAGTACTTC	CASSIPGSYEQYF
NA	NA	TRBV18	TRBJ2-5	14	TGTGCCAGCTCACCATCTCCAGACCAAGAGACCCAGTACTTC	CASSPSPDQETQYF
NA	NA	TRBV28	TRBJ2-7	11	TGTGCCAGCAGTGCCTACAGGGAGCAGTACTTC	CASSAYREQYF
NA	NA	TRBV5-4	TRBJ1-5	14	TGTGCCAGCAGCCAAAGCGGGGTTGATCAGCCCCAGCATTTT	CASSQSGVDQPQHF
NA	NA	TRBV19	TRBJ1-5	15	TGTGCCAGCAAACCCGGGGGGAACCGGGTACAGCCCCAGCATTTT	CASKPGGNRVQPQHF
NA	once	TRBV7-9	TRBJ1-5	12	TGTGCCAGCAGTCAGGATAATCAGCCCCAGCATTTT	CASSQDNQPQHF
TRBD1	NA	TRBV28	TRBJ2-7	13	TGTGCCAGCAGTTTCCAGGGGGCGGCTCCTGGCCCTTTC	CASSFQGAAPGPF
NA	NA	TRBV19	TRBJ1-1	13	TGTGCCAGTTGGACACGACAACCCACTGAAGCTTTCTTT	CASWTRQPTEAFF
NA	NA	TRBV29-1	TRBJ2-5	11	TGCAGCCCCCTGGAGCAAGAGACCCAGTACTTC	CSPLEQETQYF
NA	NA	TRBV27	TRBJ2-1	14	TGTGCCAGCGCGAGGGTTGTTGGCTACAATGAGCAGTTCTTC	CASARVVGYNEQFF
NA	once	TRBV28	TRBJ2-7	15	TGTGCCAGCAGCCTTCAGGACAGCCCCCTCGGCGAGCAGTACTTC	CASSLQDSPLGEQYF
NA	NA	TRBV14	TRBJ2-4	16	TGTGCCAGCAGCCCGACCCGAGGGGGGGGCGGAAACATTCAGTACTTC	CASSPTRGGGGNIQYF
TRBD1	NA	TRBV7-8	TRBJ1-2	14	TGTGCCAGCAGCCGAGGACAGGGATTAAGTGGCTACACCTTC	CASSRGQGLSGYTF
NA	NA	TRBV6-1	TRBJ1-4	16	TGTGCCAGCAGTGAAGCCGGGGGGACAACTAACGAAAAACTGTTTTTT	CASSEAGGTTNEKLFF
TRBD2	NA	TRBV12-3/TRBV12-4	TRBJ2-2	13	TGTGCCAGCAGTCTGACTAGCGCCGGGGAGCTGTTTTTT	CASSLTSAGELFF